The 16 T cell receptor beta chains given below trace back to one sample, sequenced in a study of low-dose radiotherapy and immunotherapy resistance in tumors. Both TCRalpha and TCRbeta chains were reverse transcribed with V-gene-specific primers. Using a constant-region primer together with a V-primer adapter, TCRs were subjected to about 18 PCR cycles of amplification. A single record per CDR3 protein comes from TCRdb applying MiXCR to the reads. The sample has about 39,000 distinct CDR3 sequences, roughly 31% seen once; the top ten hold around 3.9%. Time point noted: before trial treatment. The material sequenced was PBMCs, taken before treatment. The receptors stem from a male donor with gallbladder cancer.

This clonotype rates as medium-sized (0.01 to 0.1%). The chain uses TRBV5-6 and TRBJ2-7; 7 bases fit TRBD2. Trimming removed 0 bases from V and 2 bases from J; junction bases left unmatched: 8. Germline V CDR1 and CDR2: SGHDT, YYEEEE. The CDR3 contains 16 residues. The CDR3 loop is CASSLDRLAEAYEQYF. In DNA, the CDR3 is TGTGCCAGCAGCTTGGATAGGCTAGCGGAAGCCTACGAGCAGTACTTC.

With respect to this clonotype: A far larger clone is only one base removed, so a read error is likely. The chain links TRBV27 to TRBJ2-1; D is unclear. CDR1 and CDR2 (germline): MNHEY, SMNVEV (reference sequence). This CDR3 comprises 18 residues. Deletions cut 5 bases from V and 1 base from J, with 21 bases between. In DNA form, the CDR3 reads TGTGCCAGCAGTGCTCCCTCGCTTGAGGCGAGGTCCTACAATGAGCAGTTCTTC. This sequence encodes CASSAPSLEARSYNEQFF.

The CDR3 sequence is CASSLLAGSNEQYF. CDR3 in DNA: TGCGCCAGCAGCCTCCTAGCGGGAAGTAACGAGCAGTACTTC. This chain links TRBV4-3 with TRBJ2-7; 9 positions agree with TRBD2. CDR3 length: 14 residues. Germline V CDR1 and CDR2: LGHNA, YSLEER. J gave up 5 bases and V 4 bases, and 6 bases lay outside the gene matches.

There are many counts of this clonotype. The chain links TRBV13 to TRBJ2-7; 8 bases match TRBD2. Germline-derived CDR1 and CDR2 are PRHDT and FYEKMQ (reference sequence). Trimming took 1 base from V and 5 from J; bases not matched to a gene: 4. The CDR3 extends over 14 amino acids. The chain's CDR3 is CASSLASGSDEQYF. DNA of the CDR3: TGTGCCAGCAGCTTAGCCAGCGGGAGTGACGAGCAGTACTTC.

This clonotype was seen only a few times. This chain links TRBV12-3 or TRBV12-4 with TRBJ2-7; 10 bases fit TRBD1. The CDR3 is 14 residues long. With V trimmed by 6 bases and J by 4 bases, 6 bases remained unmatched. The CDR3 region is CASSQGGQGYEQYF. In DNA form, the CDR3 reads TGTGCCAGCAGCCAGGGGGGACAGGGGTACGAGCAGTACTTC.

The table lists this clonotype with many counts. The chain couples TRBV29-1 to TRBJ1-2; D might be TRBD1 (6 bases). CDR3 length: 15 amino acids. Trimming stripped 4 bases from V and 3 bases from J, with 18 bases between. Germline-derived CDR1 and CDR2 are SQVTM and ANQGSEA. Here the CDR3 reads CSVGKRQAVDYGYTF. The CDR3 DNA follows: TGCAGCGTTGGGAAACGACAGGCTGTGGACTATGGCTACACCTTC.

This clonotype was seen many times. This chain uses TRBV12-3 or TRBV12-4 with TRBJ2-7, with D possibly being TRBD1 (6 bases). The V and J ends lost 3 bases and 6 bases respectively, with 15 bases between them. This CDR3 spans 14 amino acids. This chain's CDR3 is CASSFDLQGGEQYF. The CDR3 coding sequence is TGTGCCAGCAGTTTCGATCTACAGGGCGGCGAGCAGTACTTC.

The chain joins TRBV28 to TRBJ1-5, with 9 bases that match TRBD1. Looked up from germline, CDR1 is MDHEN and CDR2 is SYDVKM. Trimming at V came to 6 bases and at J to 5 bases, leaving 5 bases not matched to a gene. The CDR3 has 14 amino acids. The CDR3 sequence: CASSRDRAYQPQHF. The CDR3 nucleotides are TGTGCCAGCAGCCGGGACAGGGCTTATCAGCCCCAGCATTTT.

As concerns this clonotype: This likely reflects a read error, since a far larger clone is one base away. The V and J genes are TRBV27 and TRBJ2-1; D gene ambiguous. CDR1 is MNHEY, CDR2 SMNVEV, per germline (reference sequence). The CDR3 totals 11 residues. The CDR3 bases are TGTGCCACCAGTGTCTTCAATGAGCAGTTCTTC. Translating gives CATSVFNEQFF.

CDR3 bases: TGTGCCAGTAGCCCCCTGGGACTAGCGGGAGTTGGGGAGCAGTTCTTC. It translates to CASSPLGLAGVGEQFF. The chain carries TRBV19 and TRBJ2-1, with 14 bases aligning to TRBD2. The CDR3 has 16 amino acids. J gave up 10 bases and V 6 bases, and 11 bases lay outside the gene matches. The V gene's germline CDR1 is LNHDA and CDR2 SQIVND (reference sequence). Full variable domain (rest looked up from reference TRBV19 and TRBJ2-1): DGGITQSPKYLFRKEGQNVTLSCEQNLNHDAMYWYRQDPGQGLRLIYYSQIVNDFQKGDIAEGYSVSREKKESFPLTVTSAQKNPTAFYLCASSPLGLAGVGEQFFGPGTRLTVL.

There are a few counts of this clonotype. The chain links TRBV7-9 to TRBJ1-4; no definite D call. The CDR3 length is 14 residues. CDR1 and CDR2 from the germline V gene are SEHNR and FQNEAQ (reference sequence). The V and J ends lost 3 bases and 1 base respectively, with 6 bases between them. CDR3 nucleotides: TGTGCCAGCAGCTTTGGGGTAACTAATGAAAAACTGTTTTTT. Protein sequence: CASSFGVTNEKLFF.

Of note for this clonotype: A far larger clone is one base from this, pointing to a likely read error. The rearrangement uses TRBV6-8 and TRBJ2-7; D unresolved. CDR1 and CDR2 (germline): MNHGY, SAAAGT. V lost 6 bases, J lost 7 bases, and 22 bases lay in between. The CDR3 is 15 residues long. CDR3 region: CASSLQSSSYNEQYF. CDR3 bases: TGTGCCAGCAGCCTCCAGAGTAGCTCCTACAATGAGCAGTACTTC.

In this sample, this clonotype turned up many times. The chain recombines TRBV2 with TRBJ2-3; 12 bases line up with TRBD2. This CDR3 is built from 16 residues. Germline assignment: CDR1 SNHLY and CDR2 FYNNEI. V gave up 5 bases and J gave up 0 bases; unmatched junction bases: 3. The CDR3, as DNA: TGTGCCAGCAGTCGACTAGCGGGGGTTAGCACAGATACGCAGTATTTT. As protein: CASSRLAGVSTDTQYF.

This clonotype has only one observation. This chain links TRBV6-6 with TRBJ2-2, with TRBD1 as a possible D gene (5 bases). The germline CDR1 and CDR2 sequences are MNHNY and SVGAGI (reference sequence). The V and J ends lost 8 bases and 4 bases respectively, with 11 bases between them. This CDR3 is built from 13 residues. This CDR3 reads CASRTGGTGELFF. In DNA, the CDR3 is TGTGCCAGCCGAACAGGCGGCACCGGGGAGCTGTTTTTT.

This clonotype was counted ten times or more. This sequence joins TRBV12-3 or TRBV12-4 and TRBJ2-2, with 7 bases aligning to TRBD2. This CDR3 comprises 15 residues. J was trimmed by 3 bases and V by 6 bases; bases with no gene match: 7. CDR3 protein: CASSRSSGDTGELFF. CDR3 nucleotide sequence: TGTGCCAGCAGCCGGTCTAGCGGAGACACCGGGGAGCTGTTTTTT.

The chain recombines TRBV5-1 with TRBJ2-1; TRBD2 aligns across 13 bases. Germline-derived CDR1 and CDR2 are SGHRS and YFSETQ. The CDR3 covers 16 residues. Germline trimming cut 4 bases from V and 1 base from J; bases unmatched to any gene: 2. The CDR3: CASSRTSGSSYNEQFF. CDR3 nucleotide sequence: TGCGCCAGCAGCAGGACTAGCGGGAGTTCCTACAATGAGCAGTTCTTC.